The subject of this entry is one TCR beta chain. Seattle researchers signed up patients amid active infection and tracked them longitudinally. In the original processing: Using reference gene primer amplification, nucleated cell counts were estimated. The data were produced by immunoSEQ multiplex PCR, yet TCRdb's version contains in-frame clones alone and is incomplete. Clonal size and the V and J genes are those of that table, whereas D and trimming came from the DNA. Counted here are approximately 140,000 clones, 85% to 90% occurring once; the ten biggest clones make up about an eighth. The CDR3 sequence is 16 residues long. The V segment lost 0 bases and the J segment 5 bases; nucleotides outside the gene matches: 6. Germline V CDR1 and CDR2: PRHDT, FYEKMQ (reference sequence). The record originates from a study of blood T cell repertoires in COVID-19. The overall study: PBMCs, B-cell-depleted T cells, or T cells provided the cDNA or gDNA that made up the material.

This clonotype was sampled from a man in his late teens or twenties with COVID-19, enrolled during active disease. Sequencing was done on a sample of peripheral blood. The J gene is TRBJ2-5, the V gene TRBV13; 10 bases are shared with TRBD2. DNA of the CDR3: TGTGCCAGCAGCTTAGGGCTAGCGGGAGTGTGGGAGACCCAGTACTTC. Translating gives CASSLGLAGVWETQYF.